These T cell receptor beta chains were read from a single sample in a study of T cell repertoires in breast cancer. TCRdb re-called the emulsion pairing reads through MiXCR, storing one row per CDR3 protein. The sample lists some 37,000 distinct CDR3 sequences, 45% to 55% occurring once. The sequenced material came from CD8+ T cells. Source of these receptors: a pool of human donors with breast cancer or a healthy control (not recorded which). Each CDR3 is given with its conserved first and last residue. Each record gives: V gene, J gene, D gene, clone size, CDR3 protein, CDR3 DNA. D genes are given only for firm matches. The size entry is marked missing in some rows and otherwise reads once, few, many or a size class.

V gene: TRBV27; J gene: TRBJ1-1; D gene: -; clone size: few; CDR3 protein: CASSLLGEEAFF; CDR3 DNA: TGTGCCAGCAGTTTACTCGGGGAGGAAGCTTTCTTT
V gene: TRBV7-3; J gene: TRBJ2-3; D gene: -; clone size: few; CDR3 protein: CASSLTGGTDTQYF; CDR3 DNA: TGTGCCAGCAGCTTAACAGGGGGCACAGATACGCAGTATTTT
V gene: TRBV7-2; J gene: TRBJ1-4; D gene: TRBD1; clone size: -; CDR3 protein: CASSFSWTGRGGEKLLF; CDR3 DNA: TGTGCCAGCAGCTTTTCCTGGACAGGGAGGGGTGGGGAAAAACTGCTTTTT
V gene: TRBV11-2; J gene: TRBJ2-3; D gene: -; clone size: -; CDR3 protein: CASSLDYGDTQYF; CDR3 DNA: TGTGCCAGCAGCTTAGATTATGGAGATACGCAGTATTTT
V gene: TRBV24-1; J gene: TRBJ2-1; D gene: TRBD1; clone size: few; CDR3 protein: CATSPTGGRNEQFF; CDR3 DNA: TGTGCCACCAGTCCGACAGGGGGCCGGAATGAGCAGTTCTTC
V gene: TRBV29-1; J gene: TRBJ2-7; D gene: TRBD2; clone size: -; CDR3 protein: CSATSGTNEQYF; CDR3 DNA: TGCAGCGCCACTAGCGGGACTAACGAGCAGTACTTC
V gene: TRBV5-8; J gene: TRBJ2-1; D gene: -; clone size: -; CDR3 protein: CASSLFSPPWFF; CDR3 DNA: TGTGCCAGCAGCTTATTTAGCCCGCCGTGGTTCTTC
V gene: TRBV20-1; J gene: TRBJ2-3; D gene: -; clone size: many; CDR3 protein: CSAQLDTQYF; CDR3 DNA: TGCAGTGCTCAATTAGATACGCAGTATTTT
V gene: TRBV13; J gene: TRBJ2-1; D gene: TRBD2; clone size: -; CDR3 protein: CASSLGLADYNEQFF; CDR3 DNA: TGTGCCAGCAGCTTGGGACTAGCGGACTACAATGAGCAGTTCTTC
V gene: TRBV6-1; J gene: TRBJ1-6; D gene: -; clone size: -; CDR3 protein: CASSKALGQNSPLHF; CDR3 DNA: TGTGCCAGCAGTAAAGCGCTGGGCCAAAATTCACCCCTCCACTTT
V gene: TRBV20-1; J gene: TRBJ2-7; D gene: -; clone size: -; CDR3 protein: CSASIGGGYEQYF; CDR3 DNA: TGCAGTGCTAGTATCGGGGGCGGCTACGAGCAGTACTTC
V gene: TRBV5-1; J gene: TRBJ2-7; D gene: TRBD1; clone size: few; CDR3 protein: CASSSGQTSYEQYF; CDR3 DNA: TGCGCCAGCAGCTCGGGACAGACCTCCTACGAGCAGTACTTC
V gene: TRBV20-1; J gene: TRBJ2-1; D gene: TRBD2; clone size: many; CDR3 protein: CSARGREDNEQFF; CDR3 DNA: TGCAGTGCTAGAGGCCGGGAGGACAATGAGCAGTTCTTC
V gene: TRBV20-1; J gene: TRBJ2-1; D gene: TRBD2; clone size: many; CDR3 protein: CSARDGPSGRNEQFF; CDR3 DNA: TGCAGTGCTAGAGATGGTCCTAGCGGGAGGAATGAGCAGTTCTTC
V gene: TRBV7-9; J gene: TRBJ2-7; D gene: -; clone size: many; CDR3 protein: CASSQGGYEQYF; CDR3 DNA: TGTGCCAGCAGCCAAGGGGGATACGAGCAGTACTTC
V gene: TRBV20-1; J gene: TRBJ2-1; D gene: TRBD2; clone size: -; CDR3 protein: CSTRGLAGRGEQFF; CDR3 DNA: TGCAGCACTCGCGGACTAGCGGGGCGGGGTGAGCAGTTCTTC
V gene: TRBV29-1; J gene: TRBJ2-7; D gene: TRBD2; clone size: once; CDR3 protein: CSVSHQREPYEQYF; CDR3 DNA: TGCAGCGTTAGCCATCAGCGGGAGCCCTACGAGCAGTACTTC
V gene: TRBV4-1; J gene: TRBJ2-1; D gene: TRBD2; clone size: -; CDR3 protein: CASSQPFRAGGYNEQFF; CDR3 DNA: TGCGCCAGCAGCCAACCATTTCGAGCGGGAGGGTACAATGAGCAGTTCTTC
V gene: TRBV7-7; J gene: TRBJ2-1; D gene: TRBD2; clone size: few; CDR3 protein: CASSLAGERGNEQFF; CDR3 DNA: TGTGCCAGCAGCTTAGCGGGGGAGCGGGGAAATGAGCAGTTCTTC
V gene: TRBV6-5; J gene: TRBJ1-6; D gene: -; clone size: -; CDR3 protein: CASSYPKGTAGRRENPPLHF; CDR3 DNA: TGTGCCAGCAGTTACCCCAAAGGGACCGCGGGACGGCGGGAAAATCCACCCCTCCACTTT
V gene: TRBV5-4; J gene: TRBJ2-3; D gene: -; clone size: -; CDR3 protein: CASSLGGADTQYF; CDR3 DNA: TGTGCCAGCAGCTTGGGAGGGGCAGATACGCAGTATTTT
V gene: TRBV18; J gene: TRBJ2-7; D gene: -; clone size: -; CDR3 protein: CASSLVDEQYF; CDR3 DNA: TGTGCCAGCTCACTCGTCGACGAGCAGTACTTC
V gene: TRBV6-1; J gene: TRBJ2-7; D gene: -; clone size: few; CDR3 protein: CASRGTWVNFYEQYF; CDR3 DNA: TGTGCCAGCAGGGGAACTTGGGTGAATTTCTACGAGCAGTACTTC
V gene: TRBV6-2/TRBV6-3; J gene: TRBJ1-2; D gene: TRBD1; clone size: few; CDR3 protein: CASSYSGTGGRGYTF; CDR3 DNA: TGTGCCAGCAGTTATTCCGGGACAGGGGGCCGAGGCTACACCTTC
V gene: TRBV7-9; J gene: TRBJ1-1; D gene: -; clone size: -; CDR3 protein: CASGLDGTFGTEAFF; CDR3 DNA: TGTGCCAGCGGCTTGGACGGCACCTTCGGCACTGAAGCTTTCTTT
V gene: TRBV3-1; J gene: TRBJ2-1; D gene: -; clone size: -; CDR3 protein: CASSQDPRVEQFF; CDR3 DNA: TGTGCCAGCAGCCAAGATCCCCGGGTTGAGCAGTTCTTC
V gene: TRBV5-1; J gene: TRBJ1-6; D gene: -; clone size: -; CDR3 protein: CASSFMESGNSPLHF; CDR3 DNA: TGCGCCAGCAGCTTTATGGAATCGGGAAATTCACCCCTCCACTTT
V gene: TRBV5-6; J gene: TRBJ2-1; D gene: -; clone size: -; CDR3 protein: CASSLAGAEQFF; CDR3 DNA: TGTGCCAGCAGCTTGGCCGGAGCGGAGCAGTTCTTC
V gene: TRBV7-9; J gene: TRBJ2-1; D gene: TRBD2; clone size: few; CDR3 protein: CASSSRLALYNEQFF; CDR3 DNA: TGTGCCAGCAGCTCCAGACTAGCGCTCTACAATGAGCAGTTCTTC
V gene: TRBV29-1; J gene: TRBJ1-1; D gene: -; clone size: -; CDR3 protein: CSVRGGAARNLEAFF; CDR3 DNA: TGCAGCGTTCGTGGGGGGGCCGCTAGAAACCTAGAAGCTTTCTTT
V gene: TRBV19; J gene: TRBJ2-7; D gene: -; clone size: -; CDR3 protein: CASPPEPRASYEQHF; CDR3 DNA: TGTGCCAGCCCGCCTGAGCCCAGAGCATCCTACGAGCAGCACTTC
V gene: TRBV15; J gene: TRBJ1-5; D gene: -; clone size: many; CDR3 protein: CATSRDNQPQHF; CDR3 DNA: TGTGCCACCAGCAGAGACAATCAGCCCCAGCATTTT
V gene: TRBV30; J gene: TRBJ2-7; D gene: TRBD2; clone size: -; CDR3 protein: CAMERGHEQYF; CDR3 DNA: TGTGCCATGGAGCGGGGTCACGAGCAGTACTTC
V gene: TRBV3-1; J gene: TRBJ2-3; D gene: -; clone size: few; CDR3 protein: CATAEADTQYF; CDR3 DNA: TGTGCCACCGCGGAGGCCGATACGCAGTATTTT
V gene: TRBV3-1; J gene: TRBJ1-1; D gene: TRBD1; clone size: -; CDR3 protein: CASSQAGQGTEAFF; CDR3 DNA: TGTGCCAGCAGTCAAGCCGGACAGGGAACTGAAGCTTTCTTT
V gene: TRBV5-4; J gene: TRBJ1-1; D gene: -; clone size: -; CDR3 protein: CASSRDGHGNGEAFF; CDR3 DNA: TGTGCCAGCAGCCGGGATGGACACGGAAACGGTGAAGCTTTCTTT
V gene: TRBV7-2; J gene: TRBJ2-1; D gene: -; clone size: few; CDR3 protein: CASSLSIDNEQFF; CDR3 DNA: TGTGCCAGCAGCTTAAGTATAGACAATGAGCAGTTCTTC
V gene: TRBV5-1; J gene: TRBJ2-7; D gene: TRBD2; clone size: -; CDR3 protein: CASSVGGGYEQYF; CDR3 DNA: TGCGCCAGCAGCGTTGGGGGGGGGTACGAGCAGTACTTC
V gene: TRBV7-3; J gene: TRBJ2-5; D gene: -; clone size: -; CDR3 protein: CASSSDAVGTQYF; CDR3 DNA: TGTGCCAGCAGCTCAGACGCGGTGGGGACCCAGTACTTC
V gene: TRBV5-4; J gene: TRBJ1-5; D gene: -; clone size: -; CDR3 protein: CASSLDGNQPQHF; CDR3 DNA: TGTGCCAGCAGCTTGGACGGCAATCAGCCCCAGCATTTT
V gene: TRBV4-2; J gene: TRBJ1-3; D gene: TRBD1; clone size: -; CDR3 protein: CASSITGTGGLRAGNTIYF; CDR3 DNA: TGTGCCAGCAGCATCACCGGGACAGGGGGCCTGAGGGCTGGAAACACCATATATTTT